The present entry profiles one TCR beta chain with its context. The sample belongs to a study of control samples from healthy donors and cancer patients. TCRdb's copy holds only in-frame clones and misses some; the assay was immunoSEQ multiplex PCR. The table includes roughly 100,000 clones, approximately 83% detected once. The CDR3 totals 15 residues. Germline V CDR1 and CDR2: WNHNN, SYGVQD (reference sequence). V dropped 6 bases and J dropped 3 bases, with 17 bases sitting between them. The TCR sequence derives from a woman between 45 and 60 years old in good health. Input material: blood. The V and J genes are TRBV10-1 and TRBJ1-2; D may be TRBD1 (5 bases). The CDR3 loop is CASRILGVRDYGYTF. CDR3 DNA sequence: TGCGCCAGCAGAATCTTGGGGGTAAGGGACTATGGCTACACCTTC.